This T cell receptor beta chain was observed in a study of T-cell memory formation after mild COVID-19 (dated by TCRdb to the early 2020s). About the full investigation: TCR sequence clusters from the two donors were largely donor specific. Two young, previously healthy adult volunteers made up the cohort, one male and one female. Longitudinal TCRalpha and TCRbeta repertoire sequencing tracked T-cell clones expanding and contracting after mild COVID-19 in two donors.

Sequencing took place on an Illumina NovaSeq 6000. TCRalpha and TCRbeta cDNA libraries were constructed by 5'RACE with constant-segment primers, with sample barcodes and unique molecular identifiers being introduced. RNA was extracted from every sample with Trizol reagent. Library amplification was performed in two PCR steps, and a second sample barcode and Illumina TruSeq adapters were introduced in the second step. The libraries were sequenced on an Illumina NovaSeq using 2 x 150 bp paired-end reads. Regarding the original processing steps: Reads were demultiplexed and collapsed into UMI-guided consensus sequences with migec v1.2.7. With mixcr v2.1.11, UMI consensuses were aligned to TRA and TRB V and J templates and assembled into clonotypes. A clonotype was counted as expanded or contracted only when both edgeR and NoisET called the clonotype significant, with the noise models trained on biological replicates. For edgeR calls, a false discovery rate-adjusted p below 0.01 and a log2 fold-change threshold of 1 were applied. As an exploratory analysis of dynamics, max-normalized trajectories of the 1000 most abundant clonotypes were examined by PCA with hierarchical clustering. The CD4 or CD8 phenotype of responding clones was assigned using the separately sequenced CD4+ and CD8+ repertoires. TCRdb redid the processing of the public reads, applying fastp at Q25 and MiXCR, and retained in-frame beta chains. CDR3 protein sequences are deduplicated, and each keeps its most common genes and DNA. TCRdb's processing, not the authors', yielded these V and J calls. This sample holds under 550,000 distinct CDR3 sequences; more than 15% were observed only once. 20% to 25% of the sample is taken by the ten largest.

To note about this clonotype: Its antigen remains unidentified. Base qualities are not at hand, and no much larger clone is one base apart.

Ficoll-Paque density gradient centrifugation was used to isolate PBMCs. According to the germline V gene, CDR1 reads SGHRS and CDR2 reads YFSETQ. The V end loses 4 bases and the J end loses 5 bases, and a stretch of 18 bases separates them. The CDR3 numbers 16 residues from cysteine through phenylalanine. Left in the record is the CDR3 DNA by itself, 48 bases read in frame from the first base. Paper-wide results and their limitations: Contracting CD4+ clones appeared mostly in the CM and EM memory subsets, whereas CD8+ clones were enriched in EMRA. Clones that contracted from day 15 to 85 showed balanced CD4/CD8 phenotypes, whereas a second wave of clones that expanded from day 15 to 37 leaned towards CD4+. Whether the second-wave clones peaking on day 37 were SARS-CoV-2 specific was not confirmed. The study included only a couple of mild cases, and larger cohorts that include severe cases with pre-infection samples were judged to be necessary. Some responding clones were found in pre-infection memory, which suggests that pre-existing cross-reactive memory T cells took part in the SARS-CoV-2 response.

This receptor chain uses TRBV5-1 and TRBJ2-2, with TRBD1 tentatively as D gene (6 bases match). The material sequenced was PBMCs or a T cell subset sorted from them (not recorded which). The TCR sequence derives from a young man who had mild COVID-19 (a few samples of this study predate the infection). The sample titles of this study are shuffled in the database, so cell type and time point are left out; the donor was told from shared clones. For the CDR3, the sequence is CASSRSTGLRTGELFF. The DNA sequence is as follows: TGCGCCAGCAGCAGAAGCACAGGGTTACGAACCGGGGAGCTGTTTTTT. Joined to the reference TRBV5-1 and TRBJ2-2 proteins, this CDR3 gives the full variable domain: KAGVTQTPRYLIKTRGQQVTLSCSPISGHRSVSWYQQTPGQGLQFLFEYFSETQRNKGNFPGRFSGRQFSNSRSEMNVSTLELGDSALYLCASSRSTGLRTGELFFGEGSRLTVL.